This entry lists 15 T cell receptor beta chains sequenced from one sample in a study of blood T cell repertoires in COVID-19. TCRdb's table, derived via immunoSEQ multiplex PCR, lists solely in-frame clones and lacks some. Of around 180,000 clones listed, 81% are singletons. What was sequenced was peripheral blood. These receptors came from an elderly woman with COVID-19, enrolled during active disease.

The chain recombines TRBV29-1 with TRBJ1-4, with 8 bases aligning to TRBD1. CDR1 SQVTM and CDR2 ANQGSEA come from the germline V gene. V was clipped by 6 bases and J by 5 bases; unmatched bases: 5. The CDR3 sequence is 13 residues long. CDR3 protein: CSVDRGLNEKLFF. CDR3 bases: TGCAGCGTAGACAGGGGCCTAAATGAAAAACTGTTTTTT.

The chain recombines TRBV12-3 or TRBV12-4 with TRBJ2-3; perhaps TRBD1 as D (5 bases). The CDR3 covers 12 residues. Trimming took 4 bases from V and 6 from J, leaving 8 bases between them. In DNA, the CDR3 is TGTGCCAGCAGTTCTAACAGGGATACGCAGTATTTT. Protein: CASSSNRDTQYF.

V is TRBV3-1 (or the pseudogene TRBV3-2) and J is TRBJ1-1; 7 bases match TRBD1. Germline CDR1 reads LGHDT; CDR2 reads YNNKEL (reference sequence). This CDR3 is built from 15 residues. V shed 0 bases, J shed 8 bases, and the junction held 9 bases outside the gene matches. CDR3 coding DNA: TGTGCCAGCAGCCAAGATGAGGGGGCGCGAGGAGAAGCTTTCTTT. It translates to CASSQDEGARGEAFF.

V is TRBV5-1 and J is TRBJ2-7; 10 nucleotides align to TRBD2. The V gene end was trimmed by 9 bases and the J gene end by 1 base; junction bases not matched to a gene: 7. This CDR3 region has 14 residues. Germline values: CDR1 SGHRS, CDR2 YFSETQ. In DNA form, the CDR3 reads TGCGCCACCTCCGCTAGCGGGGGATCCTACGAGCAGTACTTC. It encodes CATSASGGSYEQYF.

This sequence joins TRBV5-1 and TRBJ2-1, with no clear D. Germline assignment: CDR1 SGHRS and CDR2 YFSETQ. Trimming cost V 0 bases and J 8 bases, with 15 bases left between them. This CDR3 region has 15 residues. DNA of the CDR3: TGCGCCAGCAGCTTGGACGTAGCCCCTAACGATGAGCAGTTCTTC. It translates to CASSLDVAPNDEQFF.

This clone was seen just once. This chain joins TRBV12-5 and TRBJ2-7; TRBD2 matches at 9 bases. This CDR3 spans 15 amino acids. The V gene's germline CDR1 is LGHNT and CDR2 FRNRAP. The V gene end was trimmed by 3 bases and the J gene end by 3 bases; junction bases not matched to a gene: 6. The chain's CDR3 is CASGFRAGGSYEQYF. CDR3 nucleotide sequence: TGTGCTAGTGGTTTTCGAGCGGGGGGAAGCTACGAGCAGTACTTC.

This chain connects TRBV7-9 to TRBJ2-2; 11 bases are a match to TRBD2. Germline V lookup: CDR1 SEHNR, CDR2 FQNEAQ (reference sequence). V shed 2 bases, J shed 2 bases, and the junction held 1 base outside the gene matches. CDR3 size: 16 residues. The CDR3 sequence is CASSLLAGGNTGELFF. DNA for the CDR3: TGTGCCAGCAGCTTACTAGCGGGGGGAAACACCGGGGAGCTGTTTTTT.

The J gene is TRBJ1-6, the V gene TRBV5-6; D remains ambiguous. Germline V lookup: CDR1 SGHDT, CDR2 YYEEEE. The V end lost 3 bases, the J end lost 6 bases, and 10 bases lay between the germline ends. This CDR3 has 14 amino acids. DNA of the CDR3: TGTGCCAGCAGCTCCCTCTTCGGTAATTCACCCCTCCACTTT. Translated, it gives CASSSLFGNSPLHF.

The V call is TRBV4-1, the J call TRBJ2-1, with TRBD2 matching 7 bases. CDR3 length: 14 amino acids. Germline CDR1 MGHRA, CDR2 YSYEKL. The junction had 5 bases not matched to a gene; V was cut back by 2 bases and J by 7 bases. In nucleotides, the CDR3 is TGCGCCAGCAGCCAAAGTTGGCGGGAGAATGAGCAGTTCTTC. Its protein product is CASSQSWRENEQFF.

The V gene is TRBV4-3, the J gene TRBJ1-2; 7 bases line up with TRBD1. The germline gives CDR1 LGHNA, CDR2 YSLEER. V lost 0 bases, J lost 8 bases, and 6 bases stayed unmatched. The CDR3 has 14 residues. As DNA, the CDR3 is TGCGCCAGCAGCCAAGATCTTGGACAGGCGGGCTACACCTTC. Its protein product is CASSQDLGQAGYTF.

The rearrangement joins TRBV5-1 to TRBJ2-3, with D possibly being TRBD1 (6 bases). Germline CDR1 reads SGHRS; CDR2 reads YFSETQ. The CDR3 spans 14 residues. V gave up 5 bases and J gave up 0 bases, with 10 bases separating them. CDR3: CASRQGPSTDTQYF. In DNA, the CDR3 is TGCGCCAGCAGACAGGGACCTAGCACAGATACGCAGTATTTT.

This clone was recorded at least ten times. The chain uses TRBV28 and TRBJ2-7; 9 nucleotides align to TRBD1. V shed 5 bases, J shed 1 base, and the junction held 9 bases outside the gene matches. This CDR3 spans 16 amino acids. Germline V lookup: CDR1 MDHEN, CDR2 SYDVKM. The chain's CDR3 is CASSQGTGTGSYEQYF. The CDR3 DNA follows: TGTGCCAGCAGTCAAGGAACCGGGACAGGGTCCTACGAGCAGTACTTC.

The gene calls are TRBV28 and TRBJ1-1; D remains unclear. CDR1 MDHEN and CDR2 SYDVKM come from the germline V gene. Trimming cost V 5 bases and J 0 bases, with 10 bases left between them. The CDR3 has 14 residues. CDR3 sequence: CASSLPQLNTEAFF. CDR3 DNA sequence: TGTGCCAGCAGTCTCCCGCAGTTGAACACTGAAGCTTTCTTT.

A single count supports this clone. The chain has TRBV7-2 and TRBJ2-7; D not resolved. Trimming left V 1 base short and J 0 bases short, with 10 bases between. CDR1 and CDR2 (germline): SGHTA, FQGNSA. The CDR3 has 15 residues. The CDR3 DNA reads TGTGCCAGCAGCTTAGGGCCAGTCCCCTCCTACGAGCAGTACTTC. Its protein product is CASSLGPVPSYEQYF.

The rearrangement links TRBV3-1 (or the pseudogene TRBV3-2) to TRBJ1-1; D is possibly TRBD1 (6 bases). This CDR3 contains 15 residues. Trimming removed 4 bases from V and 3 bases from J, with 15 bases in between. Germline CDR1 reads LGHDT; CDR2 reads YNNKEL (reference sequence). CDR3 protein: CASSPIGTPYTEAFF. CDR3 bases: TGTGCCAGCAGCCCGATAGGGACACCCTACACTGAAGCTTTCTTT.